The 15 T cell receptor beta chains in this list originate from one sample, sequenced in a study of long-term antiretroviral therapy in people with HIV. The immunoSEQ assay was v3.0, run at survey level. Repertoires were generated with immunoSEQ multiplex PCR, while TCRdb's copy carries only in-frame clones and drops some. The sample contains fewer than 35,000 clones, 95% to 98% of which appear only once. The sample in question was unsorted PBMCs, obtained 6.9 years after starting antiretroviral therapy. These receptors originate from a young man with HIV.

The genes are TRBV11-3 and TRBJ1-1; D is ambiguous. V lost 1 base and J 1 base, leaving 4 bases between the germline ends. Germline values: CDR1 SGHNT, CDR2 YENEEA. The CDR3 spans 13 residues. In DNA form, the CDR3 reads TGTGCCAGCAGCTTAGGAGGGAACACTGAAGCTTTCTTT. This gives the protein CASSLGGNTEAFF.

The chain links TRBV5-3 to TRBJ1-1; the D is unclear. TRBV5-3 is marked as an open reading frame, function uncertain. The length of the CDR3 is 10 residues. V was clipped by 10 bases and J by 11 bases, with 15 bases between them. The CDR3 DNA sequence: TGTGCCGGGGAGAGGCGGAGGGCTTTCTTT. This sequence encodes CAGERRRAFF.

The chain recombines TRBV10-3 with TRBJ1-2; 8 bases fit TRBD1. CDR1 and CDR2 (germline): ENHRY, SYGVKD. This CDR3 has 12 residues. With V trimmed by 8 bases and J by 8 bases, 7 bases remained unmatched. The chain's CDR3 is CAIPDRAGGYTF. The CDR3, as DNA: TGTGCCATCCCGGACAGGGCCGGGGGCTACACCTTC.

The chain carries TRBV4-1 and TRBJ2-3; D ambiguous. The ends were cut back, 0 bases at V and 4 bases at J, with 5 bases in the middle. The germline gives CDR1 MGHRA, CDR2 YSYEKL. CDR3 length equals 13 residues. CDR3 sequence: CASSQDGADTQYF. Here the CDR3 DNA reads TGCGCCAGCAGCCAAGATGGGGCAGATACGCAGTATTTT.

In DNA form, the CDR3 reads TGTGCCAGCAGTTCATCGGACTATGGCTACACCTTC. As protein: CASSSSDYGYTF. The chain has TRBV28 and TRBJ1-2; D is ambiguous. This CDR3 is built from 12 residues. Per the germline V gene, CDR1 is MDHEN and CDR2 is SYDVKM. Trimming took off 4 bases at V and 3 bases at J, with 6 bases between the two ends.

The chain joins TRBV6-6 to TRBJ2-1, with 7 bases identical to TRBD2. The CDR3 loop spans 13 amino acids. Germline CDR1 MNHNY, CDR2 SVGAGI (reference sequence). Germline trimming cut 6 bases from V and 10 bases from J; bases unmatched to any gene: 9. This chain's CDR3 is CASSTLTGGEQFF. As DNA, the CDR3 is TGTGCCAGCAGCACCCTCACCGGGGGGGAGCAGTTCTTC.

The chain carries TRBV6-1 and TRBJ1-1, with D possibly matching TRBD1 (5 bases). The CDR3 consists of 11 residues. The germline V gene has CDR1 MNHNS and CDR2 SASEGT. V lost 7 bases and J lost 4, with 7 bases in between. The CDR3 sequence: CASMRGTEAFF. For the CDR3, the DNA is TGTGCCAGCATGAGGGGCACTGAAGCTTTCTTT.

The V gene is TRBV6-5, the J gene TRBJ2-3, with 8 bases aligning to TRBD2. CDR3 size: 13 residues. From germline, CDR1 is MNHEY and CDR2 SVGAGI. V lost 6 bases and J lost 1; bases outside the gene matches: 0. As DNA, the CDR3 is TGTGCCAGCAGGCGGGGGGGCACAGATACGCAGTATTTT. Encoded protein: CASRRGGTDTQYF.

V usage is TRBV13 and J usage is TRBJ2-5, with D perhaps matching TRBD2 (6 bases). Per the germline V gene, CDR1 is PRHDT and CDR2 is FYEKMQ (reference sequence). The length of the CDR3 is 12 residues. V was trimmed by 6 bases and J by 5 bases, leaving 10 bases between them. Here the CDR3 reads CASSSAGETQYF. DNA for the CDR3: TGTGCCAGCAGTTCCGCGGGGGAGACCCAGTACTTC.

The chain combines TRBV4-1 with TRBJ2-6, with TRBD1 matching 10 bases. The ends lost 4 bases at V and 4 bases at J; junction bases unmatched: 13. Germline V gives CDR1 MGHRA, CDR2 YSYEKL. The CDR3 covers 19 residues. CDR3 region: CASSRLWATGGDGANVLTF. CDR3 nucleotide sequence: TGCGCCAGCAGCCGTCTTTGGGCGACAGGGGGCGACGGGGCCAACGTCCTGACTTTC.

The rearrangement links TRBV4-2 to TRBJ2-7; unclear D gene. Germline loops: CDR1 LGHNA, CDR2 YNFKEQ. V lost 1 base and J 1 base, leaving 8 bases between the germline ends. The CDR3 has 14 amino acids. The CDR3 nucleotides are TGTGCCAGCAGCCAAGGTCAGTTTTCCTACGAGCAGTACTTC. Translating gives CASSQGQFSYEQYF.

This chain joins TRBV5-1 and TRBJ2-1, with 7 bases that match TRBD2. The CDR3 is 17 amino acids. V lost 7 bases and J lost 0; bases outside the gene matches: 13. The germline V gene encodes CDR1 SGHRS and CDR2 YFSETQ. DNA of the CDR3: TGCGCCAGCGGGGAGGGGTTGATGGGACTCTCCTACAATGAGCAGTTCTTC. The encoded protein is CASGEGLMGLSYNEQFF. Based on the CDR3 plus reference TRBV5-1 and TRBJ2-1, the full variable domain is KAGVTQTPRYLIKTRGQQVTLSCSPISGHRSVSWYQQTPGQGLQFLFEYFSETQRNKGNFPGRFSGRQFSNSRSEMNVSTLELGDSALYLCASGEGLMGLSYNEQFFGPGTRLTVL.

CDR3 DNA sequence: TGTGCCAGCAGCTTTGTTTCGGAGGGCTACACCTTC. This translates into CASSFVSEGYTF. The V and J genes are TRBV5-6 and TRBJ1-2, with D unresolved. The CDR3 loop spans 12 amino acids. The germline CDR1 and CDR2 sequences are SGHDT and YYEEEE. V was shortened by 2 bases and J by 8 bases, with 10 bases between the two germline ends.

The rearrangement links TRBV13 to TRBJ2-2; D gene uncertain. This CDR3 comprises 12 residues. Germline CDR1 PRHDT, CDR2 FYEKMQ (reference sequence). Between the trimmed V and J ends, which lost 3 bases and 6 bases, there was a span of 5 bases. The DNA of the CDR3 is TGTGCCAGCAGCTTGTTGCCCGGGGAGCTGTTTTTT. It codes for CASSLLPGELFF.

This chain links TRBV11-2 with TRBJ2-7; D is ambiguous. V lost 8 bases, J lost 3 bases, and 5 bases lay in between. Germline V gene lookup returns CDR1 SGHAT and CDR2 FQNNGV. The CDR3 contains 10 residues. The DNA of the CDR3 is TGTGCCAGCTCCCACTACGAGCAGTACTTC. It translates to CASSHYEQYF.